The TCR beta chain under discussion was sequenced for a study of T-cell reconstitution after alpha-beta-depleted transplantation in children. Study results and caveats: There were reportedly several hundred expanded graft clones from which alpha-beta T cells came about two months after transplant.

This clonotype was detected a few times. Its antigen is unidentified. CDR1 and CDR2 (germline): SGHNT, YYREEE (reference sequence). The CDR3 runs 14 residues. V trimming: 5 bases; J trimming: 15 bases; junction bases outside the gene matches: 12. Preparation of the TCRbeta library used unique molecular identifiers. TCRdb fed the PCR reads into MiXCR, producing one record per CDR3 protein. The sample consists of some 830,000 distinct CDR3 sequences, 15% to 20% of them appearing once. The chain uses TRBV5-4 and TRBJ2-1, with TRBD2 identical over 12 bases. Sequenced material: PBMCs, mostly from graft donor cells, taken 360 days after TCRalphabeta/CD19-depleted stem cell transplant. This TCR was sampled from a male patient younger than 18 who had a stem cell transplant for acute lymphoblastic leukemia, so the T cells may come from the graft donor. The CDR3 spells CASSTGLAGPGRFF. CDR3 nucleotides: TGTGCCAGCAGTACCGGACTAGCGGGACCCGGGCGGTTCTTC. Supplemented by reference TRBV5-4 and TRBJ2-1, the full variable domain reads ETGVTQSPTHLIKTRGQQVTLRCSSQSGHNTVSWYQQALGQGPQFIFQYYREEENGRGNFPPRFSGLQFPNYSSELNVNALELDDSALYLCASSTGLAGPGRFFGPGTRLTVL.